This is a list of T cell receptor beta chains from one sample in a study of blood T cells in healthy people across ages. TCRdb itself ran the 5' RACE reads through MiXCR, one entry per CDR3 protein. The repertoire consists of nearly 800,000 distinct CDR3 sequences, with 56% occurring once and the leading ten covering roughly 24%. Sequenced input: blood. Every receptor here comes from a man in his forties in good health. The CDR3 runs from the conserved cysteine through the conserved F or W. D genes are given only for firm matches. The size field is filled for only some rows; it gives once, few, many or a size class.

CDR3,DNA,J,D,size,V
CSVSRGTNEKLFF,TGCAGCGTTTCAAGGGGTACTAATGAAAAACTGTTTTTT,TRBJ1-4,NA,few,TRBV29-1
CASTLAGGQYYEQYF,TGCGCCAGCACCCTAGCGGGAGGACAATACTACGAGCAGTACTTC,TRBJ2-7,TRBD2,NA,TRBV5-1
CASSALADEQFF,TGTGCCAGCAGCGCCCTAGCCGATGAGCAGTTCTTC,TRBJ2-1,NA,NA,TRBV9
CASSFNSGLAGTREQFF,TGTGCCAGCAGTTTTAATAGCGGGCTAGCGGGGACGCGGGAGCAGTTCTTC,TRBJ2-1,TRBD2,NA,TRBV28
CASSLQTDRGYTF,TGCGCCAGCAGCTTGCAGACAGATCGCGGCTACACCTTC,TRBJ1-2,NA,NA,TRBV5-1
CASSGQDSRYGYTF,TGCGCCAGCAGCGGCCAGGACAGCCGATATGGCTACACCTTC,TRBJ1-2,NA,NA,TRBV5-1
CAGTQTLLALGAGEQYF,TGTGCCGGCACCCAGACGCTACTAGCGCTTGGGGCTGGGGAGCAGTACTTC,TRBJ2-5,TRBD2,NA,TRBV28
CASRGGFQPQHF,TGTGCCAGCAGGGGGGGCTTTCAGCCCCAGCATTTT,TRBJ1-5,NA,NA,TRBV28
CASSLAGQAEAFF,TGTGCCAGCAGCTTAGCGGGACAGGCTGAAGCTTTCTTT,TRBJ1-1,TRBD1,NA,TRBV7-2
CVSSAEDRAWETQYF,TGTGTCAGCAGCGCAGAAGACAGGGCCTGGGAGACCCAGTACTTC,TRBJ2-5,TRBD1,NA,TRBV9
CSASSYSSGGSETQYF,TGCAGTGCTAGCAGCTACTCTAGCGGGGGATCAGAGACCCAGTACTTC,TRBJ2-5,TRBD2,NA,TRBV20-1
CASSPRAREVYNEQFF,TGCGCCAGCAGCCCGAGGGCCCGCGAGGTTTACAATGAGCAGTTCTTC,TRBJ2-1,NA,NA,TRBV5-1
CATALANEKLFF,TGCGCGACGGCTCTGGCTAATGAAAAACTGTTTTTT,TRBJ1-4,NA,few,TRBV29-1
CASSLEGQDYGYTF,TGTGCCAGCAGCTTAGAAGGCCAGGACTATGGCTACACCTTC,TRBJ1-2,NA,NA,TRBV7-9
CSAELPQNNEQYF,TGCAGTGCCGAACTTCCACAAAACAATGAGCAGTACTTC,TRBJ2-5,NA,once,TRBV20-1
CSTNNRNEQYF,TGCAGCACCAACAACCGGAATGAGCAGTACTTC,TRBJ2-4,NA,NA,TRBV29-1
CSVEGAPNTEAFF,TGCAGCGTTGAGGGGGCCCCGAACACTGAAGCTTTCTTT,TRBJ1-1,NA,few,TRBV29-1
CASCLGSLTGNQPQHF,TGTGCCAGCTGTTTGGGGTCCCTTACGGGCAATCAGCCCCAGCATTTT,TRBJ1-5,NA,NA,TRBV6-2/TRBV6-3
CASSQTSGAPDTQYF,TGTGCCAGCAGTCAGACTAGCGGGGCTCCAGATACGCAGTATTTT,TRBJ2-3,TRBD2,NA,TRBV7-9
CSATARTDNEQFF,TGCAGTGCTACAGCAAGGACGGATAATGAGCAGTTCTTC,TRBJ2-1,NA,NA,TRBV20-1
CATGLAGYNEQYF,TGTGCCACGGGACTAGCGGGATACAATGAGCAGTACTTC,TRBJ2-7,TRBD2,few,TRBV15
CSATTSNNGDTGETQYF,TGCAGTGCCACCACGTCGAACAACGGGGATACTGGAGAGACCCAGTACTTC,TRBJ2-5,NA,few,TRBV20-1
CASSPTDISLEKLFF,TGTGCCAGCAGTCCCACTGACATTTCCCTGGAAAAACTGTTTTTT,TRBJ1-4,NA,NA,TRBV28
CASSGAGGSYEQYF,TGTGCCAGCAGCGGAGCGGGAGGGTCTTACGAGCAGTACTTC,TRBJ2-7,TRBD2,NA,TRBV28
CSVEGLAGPMSPYNEQFF,TGCAGCGTTGAAGGACTAGCGGGGCCGATGAGTCCCTACAATGAGCAGTTCTTC,TRBJ2-1,TRBD2,NA,TRBV29-1
CSASRGVLNEQFF,TGCAGTGCTAGTCGGGGGGTGTTGAATGAGCAGTTCTTC,TRBJ2-1,TRBD2,NA,TRBV20-1
CASSGDYNNEQFF,TGTGCCAGCAGCGGGGACTACAACAATGAGCAGTTCTTC,TRBJ2-1,TRBD2,NA,TRBV9
CSVRAQGPLQADTQYF,TGCAGCGTACGGGCGCAGGGCCCTCTCCAGGCAGATACGCAGTATTTT,TRBJ2-3,NA,few,TRBV29-1
CASSVLSGAGFSEQFF,TGTGCCAGCAGCGTACTTAGCGGGGCCGGTTTCAGTGAGCAGTTCTTC,TRBJ2-1,TRBD2,NA,TRBV9
CASSWGPPTGGTNTEAFF,TGTGCCAGCAGTTGGGGCCCTCCAACAGGGGGGACGAACACTGAAGCTTTCTTT,TRBJ1-1,TRBD1,NA,TRBV7-9
CSVVLGRRAPTF,TGCAGCGTTGTCTTGGGGAGACGTGCCCCCACCTTC,TRBJ1-2,NA,NA,TRBV29-1
CSARGSSSGANVLTF,TGCAGTGCTAGAGGTAGTTCCTCTGGGGCCAATGTCCTGACTTTC,TRBJ2-6,NA,few,TRBV20-1
CSAREMELNRAYNSPLHF,TGCAGTGCTAGAGAGATGGAATTGAACCGCGCCTATAATTCACCCCTCCACTTT,TRBJ1-6,NA,NA,TRBV20-1
CASSLDTMGPRYRSSYNEQFF,TGTGCCAGCAGCTTAGACACGATGGGACCACGATACAGGAGCTCCTACAATGAGCAGTTCTTC,TRBJ2-1,NA,few,TRBV11-2
CSAREVVRAASYNEQFF,TGCAGTGCTAGAGAAGTAGTGAGAGCGGCTTCCTACAATGAGCAGTTCTTC,TRBJ2-1,NA,NA,TRBV20-1
CSAPTSGGYEQYF,TGCAGTGCCCCTACTAGCGGGGGCTACGAGCAGTACTTC,TRBJ2-7,TRBD2,NA,TRBV20-1
CASSQGLAGGITDTQYF,TGTGCCAGCAGCCAAGGGCTAGCGGGGGGGATCACAGATACGCAGTATTTT,TRBJ2-3,TRBD2,NA,TRBV12-3/TRBV12-4
CSARQTGNYNEQYF,TGCAGTGCTAGACAAACAGGGAACTACAATGAGCAGTACTTC,TRBJ2-7,NA,NA,TRBV20-1
CASSSLQGAETQYF,TGTGCCAGCAGCAGCTTACAGGGGGCAGAGACCCAGTACTTC,TRBJ2-5,TRBD1,NA,TRBV5-4
CSARDPIPTNEKLFF,TGCAGTGCTAGAGACCCGATACCAACTAATGAAAAACTGTTTTTT,TRBJ1-4,NA,NA,TRBV20-1
CASSYSSRYKYNEQFF,TGTGCCAGCAGTTACTCAAGCAGGTACAAATACAATGAGCAGTTCTTC,TRBJ2-1,NA,few,TRBV6-5
CATSEPGTSARNEQYF,TGTGCCACCAGTGAACCGGGGACTAGCGCACGCAATGAGCAGTACTTC,TRBJ2-5,TRBD2,NA,TRBV24-1
CASSSHPQLGGSGASTDTQYF,TGTGCCAGCAGTTCACATCCTCAGCTGGGCGGGAGTGGGGCTAGCACAGATACGCAGTATTTT,TRBJ2-3,TRBD2,NA,TRBV28
CSATDRGRRNEQFF,TGCAGTGCTACGGACAGGGGGAGACGCAATGAGCAGTTCTTC,TRBJ2-1,TRBD1,NA,TRBV20-1
CSAGVPGQGTYEQYF,TGCAGCGCTGGGGTTCCGGGACAGGGCACCTACGAGCAGTACTTC,TRBJ2-7,TRBD1,NA,TRBV29-1
CSVEAGGGRNEQFF,TGCAGCGTTGAGGCGGGCGGAGGACGCAATGAGCAGTTCTTC,TRBJ2-1,NA,few,TRBV29-1
CASRDPNSEETQYF,TGTGCCAGCAGAGACCCCAATTCGGAAGAGACCCAGTACTTC,TRBJ2-5,NA,NA,TRBV6-5
CASTALARADTQYF,TGTGCCAGCACCGCACTAGCGCGGGCAGATACGCAGTATTTT,TRBJ2-3,TRBD2,NA,TRBV9